What follows are 8 T cell receptor beta chains derived from one specimen sequenced in a study of control samples from healthy donors and cancer patients. The protocol was immunoSEQ multiplex PCR, while the TCRdb copy is restricted to in-frame clones and leaves out a portion. This sample yields 55,000 to 90,000 clones, of which under 90% are seen a single time; over 25% belongs to the top ten. Sequenced input: blood. These receptor sequences come from a man aged 50 to 60 in good health.

The V and J genes are TRBV11-3 and TRBJ2-1; 14 nucleotides match TRBD2. Germline-derived CDR1 and CDR2 are SGHNT and YENEEA. Germline trimming cut 3 bases from V and 6 bases from J; bases unmatched to any gene: 4. This CDR3 has 16 amino acids. In DNA form, the CDR3 reads TGTGCCAGCAGCTTCGGACTAGCGGGAGGAATCAATGAGCAGTTCTTC. It specifies CASSFGLAGGINEQFF.

Only one count was recorded for this clone. The chain joins TRBV27 to TRBJ1-6; the D gene is possibly TRBD1 (5 bases). Between the trimmed V and J ends, which lost 3 bases and 13 bases, there was a span of 10 bases. CDR1 is MNHEY, CDR2 SMNVEV, per germline (reference sequence). The CDR3 spans 12 residues. For the CDR3, the DNA is TGTGCCAGCAGTTTCCCGGGGACCCCCCTCCACTTT. It codes for CASSFPGTPLHF.

The V call is TRBV12-3 or TRBV12-4, the J call TRBJ1-1; D unclear. The length of the CDR3 is 13 residues. The V end lost 6 bases, the J end lost 1 base, and 9 bases lay between the germline ends. DNA for the CDR3: TGTGCCAGCAGCCTCGCGGCGAACACTGAAGCTTTCTTT. Protein: CASSLAANTEAFF.

This clone was seen only once. The chain couples TRBV7-2 to TRBJ2-3, with TRBD2 matching over 10 bases. The CDR3 contains 18 residues. With 0 bases clipped from V and 6 bases from J, the junction kept 12 bases outside the gene matches. Looked up from germline, CDR1 is SGHTA and CDR2 is FQGNSA. CDR3 amino acids: CASSLARRLAGRGDTQYF. The CDR3 DNA sequence: TGTGCCAGCAGCTTAGCGAGGAGACTAGCGGGTCGGGGGGATACGCAGTATTTT.

The chain couples TRBV5-1 to TRBJ2-2, with unresolved D. The CDR3 sequence is 15 residues long. Germline loops: CDR1 SGHRS, CDR2 YFSETQ. With 5 bases removed from V and 4 bases from J, the gap between germline ends came to 15 bases. The CDR3, as DNA: TGCGCCAGCAGGGTGCGAGCTAGGAGCACCGGGGAGCTGTTTTTT. It is translated as CASRVRARSTGELFF. The whole variable domain, filled in from reference TRBV5-1 and TRBJ2-2, reads KAGVTQTPRYLIKTRGQQVTLSCSPISGHRSVSWYQQTPGQGLQFLFEYFSETQRNKGNFPGRFSGRQFSNSRSEMNVSTLELGDSALYLCASRVRARSTGELFFGEGSRLTVL.

This chain joins TRBV10-2 and TRBJ1-5, with D possibly being TRBD1 (6 bases). Germline V gene lookup returns CDR1 WSHSY and CDR2 SAAADI. The CDR3 totals 14 residues. V lost 10 bases to trimming and J lost 4 bases, with 17 bases between them. Here the CDR3 DNA reads TGCGCCATCCCCGATGACGGACAGAATCAGCCCCAGCATTTT. Translated: CAIPDDGQNQPQHF.

This rearrangement joins TRBV6-1 to TRBJ1-6, with D hard to call. Trimming removed 1 base at V and 13 bases at J, with 11 bases between. CDR3 size: 13 residues. CDR1 is MNHNS and CDR2 is SASEGT in the germline V gene. The CDR3 region has the DNA TGTGCCAGCAGTGAAGGGGTAGGCAGGCCCCTCCACTTT. Protein: CASSEGVGRPLHF.

This sequence joins TRBV12-3 or TRBV12-4 and TRBJ1-3, with unresolved D. V lost 5 bases and J 7 bases, leaving 9 bases between the germline ends. This CDR3 spans 12 amino acids. CDR3 protein: CASSIGRNTIYF. The CDR3 DNA reads TGTGCCAGCAGTATCGGACGGAACACCATATATTTT.